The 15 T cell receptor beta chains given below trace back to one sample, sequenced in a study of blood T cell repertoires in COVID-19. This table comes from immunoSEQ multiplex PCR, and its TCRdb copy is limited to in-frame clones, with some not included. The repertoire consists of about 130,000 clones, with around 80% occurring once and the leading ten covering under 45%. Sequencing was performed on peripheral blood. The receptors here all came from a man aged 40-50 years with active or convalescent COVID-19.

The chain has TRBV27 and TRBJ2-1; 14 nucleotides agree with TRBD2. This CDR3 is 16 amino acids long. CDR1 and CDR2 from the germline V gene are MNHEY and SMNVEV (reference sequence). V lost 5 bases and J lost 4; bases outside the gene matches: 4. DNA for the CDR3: TGTGCCAGCAGTGAGGGGACTAGCGGGAGATACAATGAGCAGTTCTTC. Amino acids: CASSEGTSGRYNEQFF.

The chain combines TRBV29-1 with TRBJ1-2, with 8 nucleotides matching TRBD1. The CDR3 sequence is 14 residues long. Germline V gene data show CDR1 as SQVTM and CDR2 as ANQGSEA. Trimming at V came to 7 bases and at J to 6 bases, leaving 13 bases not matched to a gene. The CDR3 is CSAGDPGQGHGYTF. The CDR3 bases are TGCAGCGCGGGGGATCCAGGACAGGGTCATGGCTACACCTTC.

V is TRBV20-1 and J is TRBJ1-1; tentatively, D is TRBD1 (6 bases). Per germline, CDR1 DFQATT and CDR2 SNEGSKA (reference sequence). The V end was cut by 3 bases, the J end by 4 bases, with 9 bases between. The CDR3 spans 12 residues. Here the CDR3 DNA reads TGCAGTGCTAGTCAGGGGCCCACTGAAGCTTTCTTT. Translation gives CSASQGPTEAFF.

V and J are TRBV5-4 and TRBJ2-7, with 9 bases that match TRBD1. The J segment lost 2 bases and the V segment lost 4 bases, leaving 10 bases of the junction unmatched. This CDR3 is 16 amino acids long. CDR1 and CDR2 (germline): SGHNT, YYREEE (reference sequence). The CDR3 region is CASSLRDRAQTYEQYF. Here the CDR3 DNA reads TGTGCCAGCAGCCTCCGGGACAGGGCCCAGACCTACGAGCAGTACTTC.

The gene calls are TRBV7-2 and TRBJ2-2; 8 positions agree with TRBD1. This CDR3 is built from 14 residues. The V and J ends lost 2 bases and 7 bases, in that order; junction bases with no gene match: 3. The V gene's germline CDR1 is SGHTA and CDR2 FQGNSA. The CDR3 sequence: CASSLQGAGGELFF. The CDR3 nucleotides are TGTGCCAGCAGCTTACAGGGGGCCGGCGGGGAGCTGTTTTTT.

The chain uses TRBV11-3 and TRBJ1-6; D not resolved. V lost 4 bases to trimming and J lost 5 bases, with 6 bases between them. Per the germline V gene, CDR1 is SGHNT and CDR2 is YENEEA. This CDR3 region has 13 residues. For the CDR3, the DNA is TGTGCCAGCAGCTGGAGGGATAATTCACCCCTCCACTTT. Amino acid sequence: CASSWRDNSPLHF.

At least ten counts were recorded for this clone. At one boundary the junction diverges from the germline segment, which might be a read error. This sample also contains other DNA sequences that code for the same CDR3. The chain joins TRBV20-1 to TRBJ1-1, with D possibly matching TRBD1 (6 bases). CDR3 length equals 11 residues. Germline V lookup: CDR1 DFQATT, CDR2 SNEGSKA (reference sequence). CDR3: CSARGGVEAFF. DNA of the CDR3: TGCAGTGCAAGAGGGGGAGTTGAAGCTTTCTTT.

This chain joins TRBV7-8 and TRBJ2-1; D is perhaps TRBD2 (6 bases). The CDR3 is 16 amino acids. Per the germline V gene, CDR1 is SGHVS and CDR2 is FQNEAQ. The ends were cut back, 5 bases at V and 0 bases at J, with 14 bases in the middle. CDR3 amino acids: CASSDDRGTSYNEQFF. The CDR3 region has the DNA TGTGCCAGCAGCGACGACCGGGGGACCTCCTACAATGAGCAGTTCTTC. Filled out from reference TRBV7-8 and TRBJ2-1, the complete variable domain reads GAGVSQSPRYKVAKRGQDVALRCDPISGHVSLFWYQQALGQGPEFLTYFQNEAQLDKSGLPSDRFFAERPEGSVSTLKIQRTQQEDSAVYLCASSDDRGTSYNEQFFGPGTRLTVL.

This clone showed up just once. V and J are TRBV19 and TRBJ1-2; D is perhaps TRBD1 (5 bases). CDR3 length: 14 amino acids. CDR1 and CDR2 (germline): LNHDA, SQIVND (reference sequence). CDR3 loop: CATYNWGEIYGYTF. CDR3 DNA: TGTGCTACCTACAACTGGGGGGAAATCTATGGCTACACCTTC.

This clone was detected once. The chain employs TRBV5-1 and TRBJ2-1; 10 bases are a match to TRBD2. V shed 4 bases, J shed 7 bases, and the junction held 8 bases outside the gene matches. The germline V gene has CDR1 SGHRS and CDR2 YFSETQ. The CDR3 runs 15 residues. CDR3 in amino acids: CASSVLAGDRNEQFF. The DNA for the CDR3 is TGCGCCAGCAGCGTGCTAGCGGGAGATAGGAATGAGCAGTTCTTC. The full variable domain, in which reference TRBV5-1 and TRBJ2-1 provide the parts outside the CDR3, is KAGVTQTPRYLIKTRGQQVTLSCSPISGHRSVSWYQQTPGQGLQFLFEYFSETQRNKGNFPGRFSGRQFSNSRSEMNVSTLELGDSALYLCASSVLAGDRNEQFFGPGTRLTVL.

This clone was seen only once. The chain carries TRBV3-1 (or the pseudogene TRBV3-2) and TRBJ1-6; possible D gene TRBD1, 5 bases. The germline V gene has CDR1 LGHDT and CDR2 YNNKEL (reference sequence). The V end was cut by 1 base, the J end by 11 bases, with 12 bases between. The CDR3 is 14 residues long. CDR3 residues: CASSQGRGGTPLHF. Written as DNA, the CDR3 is TGTGCCAGCAGCCAAGGGAGGGGCGGGACACCCCTCCACTTT.

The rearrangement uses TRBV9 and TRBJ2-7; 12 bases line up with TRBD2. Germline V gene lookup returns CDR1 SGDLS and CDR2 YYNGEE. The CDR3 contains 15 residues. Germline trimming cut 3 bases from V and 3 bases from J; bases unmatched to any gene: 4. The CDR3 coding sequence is TGTGCCAGCAGCGCCGGACTAGCGGGGAGCTACGAGCAGTACTTC. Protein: CASSAGLAGSYEQYF. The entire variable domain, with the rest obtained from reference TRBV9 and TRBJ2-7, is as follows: DSGVTQTPKHLITATGQRVTLRCSPRSGDLSVYWYQQSLDQGLQFLIQYYNGEERAKGNILERFSAQQFPDLHSELNLSSLELGDSALYFCASSAGLAGSYEQYFGPGTRLTVT.

The CDR3 region is CASSQGGGPSYEQYF. As DNA, the CDR3 is TGCGCCAGCAGCCAAGGAGGTGGCCCGTCCTACGAGCAGTACTTC. V gene TRBV4-3 combines with J gene TRBJ2-7; no reliable D call. Deletions cut 1 base from V and 1 base from J, with 11 bases between. The CDR3 loop spans 15 amino acids. Germline V gene sequence: CDR1 LGHNA, CDR2 YSLEER.

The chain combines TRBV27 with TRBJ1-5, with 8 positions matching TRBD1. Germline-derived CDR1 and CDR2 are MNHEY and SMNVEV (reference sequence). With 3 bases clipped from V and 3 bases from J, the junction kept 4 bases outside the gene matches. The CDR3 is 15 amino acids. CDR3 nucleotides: TGTGCCAGCAGTTTTCAGGGGGCGGTCAATCAGCCCCAGCATTTT. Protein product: CASSFQGAVNQPQHF.

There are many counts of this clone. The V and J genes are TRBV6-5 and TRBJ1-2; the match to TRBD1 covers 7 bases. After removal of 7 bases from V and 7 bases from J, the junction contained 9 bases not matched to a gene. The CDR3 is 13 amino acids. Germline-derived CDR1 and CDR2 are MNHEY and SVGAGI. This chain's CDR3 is CASNELRQGGYTF. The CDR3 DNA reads TGTGCCAGCAACGAACTACGACAGGGTGGCTACACCTTC.